The sequence of this TCR beta chain was determined in a study of CD8+CD57+ T cells in acquired aplastic anemia. The template for TCR beta VDJ and CDR3 sequence profiling was genomic DNA. In TCRdb, the reads were re-called with MiXCR into one record per CDR3 protein. The profile shows about 210,000 distinct CDR3 sequences, roughly 35% of them singletons. There are many counts of this clonotype. Its specificity is unknown. Study-wide results and limits: The same twenty-nine CD8+ CDR3 sequences occurred in patients and in controls.

The CDR3 runs 13 residues. Per germline, CDR1 MNHNY and CDR2 SVGAGI (reference sequence). Trimming cost V 2 bases and J 3 bases, with 7 bases left between them. The rearrangement uses TRBV6-6 and TRBJ1-1, with unresolved D. The specimen sequenced was sorted CD4+, CD8+, or CD8+CD57+ T cells (not recorded which) from PBMCs. This TCR came from a human donor in good health, serving as a control. CDR3 in DNA: TGTGCCAGCAGTTACGCCGGGGACACTGAAGCTTTCTTT. Amino acid sequence: CASSYAGDTEAFF.